This T cell receptor beta chain was observed in a study of early T cells in non-severe SARS-CoV-2 infection. Across the study: The authors sequenced bulk RNA from unsorted whole blood, leaving chains unpaired.

The CDR3 consists of 14 residues. The V gene lost 5 bases and the J gene lost 10 bases, with 15 bases spanning the gap. Per the germline V gene, CDR1 is SGHTA and CDR2 is FQGNSA. Study conclusions and caveats: The study's VDJdb matching favored anti-spike CD8 responses and missed private and CD4 specificities.

Individual cDNA molecules each received unique molecular identifiers attached to them. TCRdb recomputed calls from the 5' RACE reads with MiXCR, one row per CDR3 protein. The sample lists roughly 26,000 distinct CDR3 sequences; less than 5% were seen once. Ten or more counts support this clonotype. The antigen remains undetermined. Sequenced material: whole blood. This TCR was recovered from an adult who was a healthcare worker with PCR-confirmed SARS-CoV-2 infection or an uninfected control (not recorded which). V is TRBV7-2 and J is TRBJ1-6; possibly TRBD1 for D (6 bases). CDR3 coding DNA: TGTGCCAGCAGCCCCGGTGGGGGGGGCTCACCCCTCCACTTT. This gives the protein CASSPGGGGSPLHF.